The entry that follows covers one TCR beta chain sequence. The antigen is undetermined. The data derive from a study of identical twins. Findings of the study overall: Insertions were fewer in abundant cord blood beta clonotypes, whereas memory repertoires showed none of this pattern. Out-of-frame sharing of TCR alpha in monozygotic twins was underestimated by models.

TCRdb reanalysed the 5' RACE reads using MiXCR and keeps one entry per CDR3 protein. The sample includes some 1,700,000 distinct CDR3 sequences, less than 40% of them seen just once. The CDR3 has 14 residues. Between the trimmed V and J ends, which lost 1 base and 5 bases, there was a span of 10 bases. Germline V gene lookup returns CDR1 SGHDN and CDR2 FVKESK. V usage is TRBV14 and J usage is TRBJ2-3, with D tentatively TRBD2 (5 bases). The clonotype originates from a newborn girl in good health. The specimen sequenced was cord blood. Here the CDR3 reads CASSQVSAGDTQYF. In DNA form, the CDR3 reads TGTGCCAGCAGCCAAGTTAGCGCTGGAGATACGCAGTATTTT.